This paragraph covers one TCR beta chain sequence. Its antigen is currently unknown. These data are taken from a study of regulatory T cells in long-lasting Graves disease. CDR3 regions were amplified by Arm-PCR using iRepertoire HTBI primers to build TCR beta libraries. MiXCR, run by TCRdb on the multiplex PCR reads, gives a single entry per CDR3 protein. This sample has about 370,000 distinct CDR3 sequences, with around 16% found just once. Time point specified: newly diagnosed GD, antithyroid drugs for less than 3 months. PBMC RNA served as the TCR library source. The collection involved drawing roughly 9 milliliters of peripheral blood into EDTA tubes. The germline V gene encodes CDR1 MNHNS and CDR2 SASEGT. J gave up 0 bases and V 5 bases, and 14 bases lay outside the gene matches. The CDR3 is made up of 19 amino acids. Whole-study findings and limits: Those with persistent Graves' had less TCR diversity than newly diagnosed patients.

The rearrangement links TRBV6-1 to TRBJ2-4, with 9 bases aligning to TRBD1. The source of this sequence is a female donor with Graves disease. The sequenced sample was peripheral blood mononuclear cells (PBMCs), obtained at new diagnosis, from a patient treated with antithyroid drugs. CDR3 DNA: TGTGCCAGCAGTACAACCGGGACAGGGTCCGGGCTAGCCAAAAACATTCAGTACTTC. The encoded protein is CASSTTGTGSGLAKNIQYF.